A single sample is the source of the 18 T cell receptor beta chains below, sequenced in a study of OX40 agonist ivuxolimab in advanced cancers. TCRdb's copy holds only in-frame clones and misses some; the assay was immunoSEQ multiplex PCR. Of 52,000 or so clones detected, around four fifths appear once; the ten largest clones hold 2.5% to 4%. The sample in question was CD4+ or CD8+ T cells sorted from blood, obtained in a trial of the OX40 agonist ivuxolimab. The receptors here all came from an adult with an advanced solid tumor such as melanoma, head and neck, liver or kidney cancer.

This clone is a singleton in its sample. J is TRBJ1-2 and V is TRBV19, with 8 bases that match TRBD1. CDR3 length equals 14 residues. Germline values: CDR1 LNHDA, CDR2 SQIVND (reference sequence). Trimming took 6 bases from V and 1 from J; bases not matched to a gene: 4. The CDR3 region has the DNA TGTGCCAGTAGGGGGGACAGGTTTAACTATGGCTACACCTTC. Translating it yields CASRGDRFNYGYTF.

This clone was picked up one time. The chain's CDR3 is CASSQSPRRGAFF. Here the CDR3 DNA reads TGTGCCAGCAGCCAATCGCCCCGCCGAGGCGCTTTCTTT. The gene calls are TRBV11-3 and TRBJ1-1; D gene uncertain. V was cut by 5 bases and J by 11 bases, with 18 bases left in between. The CDR3 runs 13 residues. Germline V lookup: CDR1 SGHNT, CDR2 YENEEA.

The chain employs TRBV5-1 and TRBJ2-3; D is perhaps TRBD2 (7 bases). Trimming cost V 2 bases and J 6 bases, with 13 bases left between them. Per germline, CDR1 SGHRS and CDR2 YFSETQ. This CDR3 region has 14 residues. CDR3 DNA: TGCGCCAGCAGCTTAGGCGGGGGCGCGGATACGCAGTATTTT. It specifies CASSLGGGADTQYF.

The chain carries TRBV28 and TRBJ1-1; 8 bases match TRBD1. Per germline, CDR1 MDHEN and CDR2 SYDVKM. The CDR3 length is 13 residues. V lost 7 bases, J lost 6 bases, and 7 bases stayed unmatched. This CDR3 reads CASTRQGKAEAFF. DNA of the CDR3: TGTGCCAGCACCCGACAGGGGAAAGCTGAAGCTTTCTTT.

The chain uses TRBV7-2 and TRBJ2-5; D is undetermined. CDR1 SGHTA and CDR2 FQGNSA come from the germline V gene. This CDR3 contains 13 residues. V dropped 5 bases and J dropped 5 bases, with 12 bases sitting between them. CDR3 coding DNA: TGTGCCAGCAGCCCCCCGTCAAGCGAGACCCAGTACTTC. Translating gives CASSPPSSETQYF.

The CDR3 DNA reads as TGTGCCAGCAGCTCAAATGGGGGGCCCCTCTACGAGCAGTACTTC. As protein: CASSSNGGPLYEQYF. The gene calls are TRBV7-3 and TRBJ2-7, with D perhaps assigned TRBD1 or TRBD2 (6 bases each). The CDR3 totals 15 residues. Germline values: CDR1 SGHTA, CDR2 FQGTGA. The germline V and J ends were trimmed by 4 bases and 3 bases, with 16 bases remaining between them.

This clone came up once. The genes are TRBV5-1 and TRBJ2-2, with 9 bases fitting TRBD2. This CDR3 has 15 residues. The germline gives CDR1 SGHRS, CDR2 YFSETQ. V trimming: 4 bases; J trimming: 6 bases; junction bases outside the gene matches: 7. CDR3 bases: TGCGCCAGCAGCCAAGGGACTAGCACGGCCGGGGAGCTGTTTTTT. Translated, it gives CASSQGTSTAGELFF.

This clone was detected only once. This chain uses TRBV18 with TRBJ1-3, with a tentative D call TRBD1 (5 bases). Germline assignment: CDR1 KGHSH and CDR2 LQKENI. This CDR3 spans 18 amino acids. Trimming shortened V by 3 bases and J by 0 bases, and 18 bases separated the two germline ends. Here the CDR3 reads CASSPNTGGDYSGNTIYF. The CDR3 DNA follows: TGTGCCAGCTCACCTAACACAGGAGGTGACTACTCTGGAAACACCATATATTTT.

The chain employs TRBV5-6 and TRBJ1-1, with D maybe TRBD1 (5 bases). The CDR3 loop spans 15 amino acids. The germline gives CDR1 SGHDT, CDR2 YYEEEE. Trimming pared 1 base from V and 10 bases from J, leaving 20 bases between. This chain's CDR3 is CASSLWAGGDHAAFF. The DNA for the CDR3 is TGTGCCAGCAGCTTGTGGGCAGGAGGGGATCATGCAGCTTTCTTT. Looking up the rest from reference TRBV5-6 and TRBJ1-1 gives the full variable domain: DAGVTQSPTHLIKTRGQQVTLRCSPKSGHDTVSWYQQALGQGPQFIFQYYEEEERQRGNFPDRFSGHQFPNYSSELNVNALLLGDSALYLCASSLWAGGDHAAFFGQGTRLTVV.

DNA for the CDR3: TGTGCCAGCAGTAGCGGGGGGACCACAGATACGCAGTATTTT. Translated: CASSSGGTTDTQYF. The chain joins TRBV6-6 to TRBJ2-3; TRBD2 matches at 9 bases. The germline V gene has CDR1 MNHNY and CDR2 SVGAGI (reference sequence). The CDR3 totals 14 residues. The ends lost 5 bases at V and 2 bases at J; junction bases unmatched: 2.

The chain has TRBV7-2 and TRBJ1-4; D perhaps matches TRBD1 (6 bases). The CDR3 is 17 residues long. CDR1 is SGHTA and CDR2 is FQGNSA in the germline V gene. Trimming pared 1 base from V and 2 bases from J, leaving 14 bases between. CDR3 sequence reads: CASSLGKGGQTNEKLFF. The CDR3, as DNA: TGTGCCAGCAGCTTAGGAAAGGGGGGCCAGACTAATGAAAAACTGTTTTTT.

Only a few counts were recorded for this clone. V and J are TRBV2 and TRBJ1-2; a weak D match, TRBD1 (5 bases). This CDR3 has 15 amino acids. V was clipped by 5 bases and J by 4 bases, with 17 bases between them. The germline gives CDR1 SNHLY, CDR2 FYNNEI. For the CDR3, the DNA is TGTGCCAGCAGTCTCCGGGACTTGACGGTCTATGGCTACACCTTC. Translating gives CASSLRDLTVYGYTF.

The genes are TRBV19 and TRBJ2-7; 9 positions agree with TRBD1. This CDR3 region has 13 residues. V gave up 4 bases and J gave up 6 bases; unmatched junction bases: 4. Germline V gene data show CDR1 as LNHDA and CDR2 as SQIVND (reference sequence). In DNA form, the CDR3 reads TGTGCCAGTAGTACACAGGGGGCTCTCGAGCAGTACTTC. Translated: CASSTQGALEQYF.

DNA for the CDR3: TGTGCCAGCAGTCAGGACAGGGGGACTGAAGCTTTCTTT. Residues: CASSQDRGTEAFF. The genes are TRBV6-5 and TRBJ1-1, with TRBD1 matching 10 bases. Germline trimming cut 5 bases from V and 5 bases from J; bases unmatched to any gene: 2. The CDR3 spans 13 residues. Germline V gene sequence: CDR1 MNHEY, CDR2 SVGAGI.

This sequence joins TRBV5-1 and TRBJ2-5, with 8 bases that match TRBD2. This CDR3 contains 15 residues. The trim removed 7 bases at V and 3 bases at J, leaving 11 bases unmatched. Germline CDR1 reads SGHRS; CDR2 reads YFSETQ. CDR3 protein: CASGRRGAVEETQYF. The CDR3, as DNA: TGCGCCAGCGGTCGGCGGGGGGCCGTGGAAGAGACCCAGTACTTC.

V is TRBV18 and J is TRBJ2-7; no clear D gene. This CDR3 region has 15 residues. Trimming took 0 bases from V and 0 from J, leaving 9 bases between them. Germline values: CDR1 KGHSH, CDR2 LQKENI. The CDR3 sequence is CASSPPSMSSYEQYF. In DNA, the CDR3 is TGTGCCAGCTCACCACCAAGTATGAGCTCCTACGAGCAGTACTTC.

The chain links TRBV7-2 to TRBJ2-1, with TRBD2 as a possible D gene (7 bases). The CDR3 totals 16 residues. The germline V gene encodes CDR1 SGHTA and CDR2 FQGNSA. Trimming left V 1 base short and J 8 bases short, with 18 bases between. The CDR3 bases are TGTGCCAGCAGCTTAGGGGGGGGCCTTTTTGCGGATGAGCAGTTCTTC. Protein sequence: CASSLGGGLFADEQFF.

This clone was counted only a few times. This chain links TRBV7-3 with TRBJ1-2, with no clear D. Trimming pared 8 bases from V and 7 bases from J, leaving 17 bases between. CDR1 SGHTA and CDR2 FQGTGA come from the germline V gene. The CDR3 is 13 residues long. Written as DNA, the CDR3 is TGTGCCAGCTCCCCCGCGCCCACCTCTGGCTACACCTTC. Translation: CASSPAPTSGYTF. Looking up the rest from reference TRBV7-3 and TRBJ1-2 gives the full variable domain: GAGVSQTPSNKVTEKGKYVELRCDPISGHTALYWYRQSLGQGPEFLIYFQGTGAADDSGLPNDRFFAVRPEGSVSTLKIQRTERGDSAVYLCASSPAPTSGYTFGSGTRLTVV.